The T cell receptor (beta chain) under discussion was sequenced for a study of CXCR3-negative and CXCR3-positive naive CD8 T cells. The study sorted every CD8+ T cell subset in triplicate at 300,000 to 350,000 cells each. Definition of naive CD8+ T cells rested on a CD45RO-CCR7+CD27+CD95- profile. Whole-study results and caveats: Memory cells differed in TRBV-TRBJ usage, but naive CXCR3-negative and CXCR3-positive cells had similar usage. Higher TRB CDR3 hydrophobicity marked CXCR3-positive naive cells relative to CXCR3-negative naive cells.

Concerning this clonotype: Antigen: not known.

Via 5' RACE with UMI labels, TRB cDNA libraries were prepared. TCRdb reprocessed the 5' RACE reads and reports one entry per CDR3 protein, with no DNA. The sample's table shows tens of thousands of distinct CDR3 sequences. Germline lookup yields CDR1 MDHEN and CDR2 SYDVKM. CDR3 length: 14 amino acids. This clonotype was sampled from a human donor in good health. Some clones in this sample may be carry-over from other donors' samples. Sequencing input: naive CXCR3- CD8+ T cells from blood. Subset given: CD45RO-CCR7+CD27+CD95- naive CD8+ T cells lacking CXCR3 (TNR3-). The V call is TRBV28, the J call TRBJ2-2. The CDR3 spells CASTGRVYTGELFF.